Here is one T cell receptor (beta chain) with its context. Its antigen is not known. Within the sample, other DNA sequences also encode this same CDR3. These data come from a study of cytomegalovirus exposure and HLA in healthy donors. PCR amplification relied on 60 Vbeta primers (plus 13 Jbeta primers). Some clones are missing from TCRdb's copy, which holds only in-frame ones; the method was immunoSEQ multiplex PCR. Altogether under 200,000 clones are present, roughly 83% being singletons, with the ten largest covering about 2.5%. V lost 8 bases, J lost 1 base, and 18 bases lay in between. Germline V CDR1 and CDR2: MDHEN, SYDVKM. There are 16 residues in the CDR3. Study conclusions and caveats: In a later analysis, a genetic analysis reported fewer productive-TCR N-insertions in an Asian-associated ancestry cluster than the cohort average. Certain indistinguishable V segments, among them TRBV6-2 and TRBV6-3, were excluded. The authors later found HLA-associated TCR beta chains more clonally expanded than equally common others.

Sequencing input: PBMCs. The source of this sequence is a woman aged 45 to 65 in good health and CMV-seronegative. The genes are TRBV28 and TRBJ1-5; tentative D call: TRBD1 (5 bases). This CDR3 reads CASGAYPSGSNQPQHF. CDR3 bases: TGTGCCAGCGGGGCCTACCCATCTGGAAGCAATCAGCCCCAGCATTTT.